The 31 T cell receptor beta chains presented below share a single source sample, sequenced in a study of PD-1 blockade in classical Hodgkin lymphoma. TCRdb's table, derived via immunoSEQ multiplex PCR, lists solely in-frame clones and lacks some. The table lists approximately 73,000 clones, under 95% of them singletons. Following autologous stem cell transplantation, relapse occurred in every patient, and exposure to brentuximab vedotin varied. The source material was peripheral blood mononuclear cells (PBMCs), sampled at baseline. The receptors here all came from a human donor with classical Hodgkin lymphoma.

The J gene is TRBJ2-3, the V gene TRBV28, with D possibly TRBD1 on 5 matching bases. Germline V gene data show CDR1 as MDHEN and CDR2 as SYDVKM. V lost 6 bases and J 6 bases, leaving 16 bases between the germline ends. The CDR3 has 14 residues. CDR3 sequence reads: CASRPSQGYDTQYF. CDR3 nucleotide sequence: TGTGCCAGCAGGCCCTCCCAGGGATATGATACGCAGTATTTT.

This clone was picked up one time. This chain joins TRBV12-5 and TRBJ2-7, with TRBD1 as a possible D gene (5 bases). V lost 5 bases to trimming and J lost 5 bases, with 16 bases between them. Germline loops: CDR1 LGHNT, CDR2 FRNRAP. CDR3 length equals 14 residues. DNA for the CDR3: TGTGCTAGTGGTCAGGGTCAGGGATGGAACGAGCAGTACTTC. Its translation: CASGQGQGWNEQYF.

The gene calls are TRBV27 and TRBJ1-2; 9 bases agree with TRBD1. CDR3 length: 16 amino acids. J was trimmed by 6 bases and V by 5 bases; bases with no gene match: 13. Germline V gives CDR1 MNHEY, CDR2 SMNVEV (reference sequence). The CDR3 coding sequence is TGTGCCAGCAGTCTTATCGTACCAACAGGGGGCAATGGCTACACCTTC. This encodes CASSLIVPTGGNGYTF.

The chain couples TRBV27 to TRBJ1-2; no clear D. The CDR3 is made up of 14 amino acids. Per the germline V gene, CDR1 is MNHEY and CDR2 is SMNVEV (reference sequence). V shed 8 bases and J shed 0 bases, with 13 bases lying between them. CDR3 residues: CASGKRTANYGYTF. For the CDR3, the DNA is TGTGCCAGCGGAAAGAGAACTGCTAACTATGGCTACACCTTC.

Written as DNA, the CDR3 is TGTGCCAGTAGTTCCTCGACAGGGAGACATTCACCCCTCCACTTT. Encoded protein: CASSSSTGRHSPLHF. The chain couples TRBV19 to TRBJ1-6; 7 positions match TRBD1. The CDR3 totals 15 residues. The V and J ends lost 5 bases and 8 bases, in that order; junction bases with no gene match: 9. Germline CDR1 and CDR2: LNHDA and SQIVND (reference sequence).

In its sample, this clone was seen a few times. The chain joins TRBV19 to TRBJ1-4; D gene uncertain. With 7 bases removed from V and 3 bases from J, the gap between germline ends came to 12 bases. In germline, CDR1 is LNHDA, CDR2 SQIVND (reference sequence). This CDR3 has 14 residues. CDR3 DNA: TGTGCCAGTACCACGGACGGATCTAATGAAAAACTGTTTTTT. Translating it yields CASTTDGSNEKLFF.

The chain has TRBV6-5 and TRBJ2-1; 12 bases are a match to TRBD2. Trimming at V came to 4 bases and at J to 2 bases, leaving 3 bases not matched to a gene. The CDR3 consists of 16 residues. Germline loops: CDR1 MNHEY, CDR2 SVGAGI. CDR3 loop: CASSSASGGAYNEQFF. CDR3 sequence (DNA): TGTGCCAGCAGTTCGGCTAGCGGGGGGGCCTACAATGAGCAGTTCTTC.

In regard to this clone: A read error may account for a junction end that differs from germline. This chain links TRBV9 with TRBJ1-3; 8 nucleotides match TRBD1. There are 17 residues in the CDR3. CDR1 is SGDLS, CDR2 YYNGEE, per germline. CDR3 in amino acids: CASSAVTGEALGSTIYF. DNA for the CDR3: TGTGCCAGCAGCGCAGTGACAGGGGAAGCTTTAGGAAGCACCATATATTTT.

The CDR3 loop reads CASSYGLQNRGHEQYF. In nucleotides, the CDR3 is TGTGCCAGCAGTTACGGCCTCCAAAACAGGGGACACGAGCAGTACTTC. The chain joins TRBV6-6 to TRBJ2-7; 7 bases map to TRBD1. CDR1 is MNHNY, CDR2 SVGAGI, per germline (reference sequence). Trimming at V came to 2 bases and at J to 5 bases, leaving 12 bases not matched to a gene. The CDR3 extends over 16 amino acids.

The CDR3 bases are TGTGCCAGCAGTGTCCGGGGACAGGGGGCAGATACGCAGTATTTT. Translated, it gives CASSVRGQGADTQYF. This rearrangement joins TRBV6-1 to TRBJ2-3; 11 nucleotides align to TRBD1. The V gene end was trimmed by 4 bases and the J gene end by 4 bases; junction bases not matched to a gene: 4. The CDR3 is 15 amino acids. CDR1 is MNHNS, CDR2 SASEGT, per germline.

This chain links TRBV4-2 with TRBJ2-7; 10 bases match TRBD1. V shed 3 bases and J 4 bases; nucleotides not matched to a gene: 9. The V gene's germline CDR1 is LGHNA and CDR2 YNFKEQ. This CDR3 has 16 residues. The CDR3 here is CASSHRSGQGRYEQYF. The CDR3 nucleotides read TGTGCCAGCAGCCACCGGTCGGGACAGGGGAGATACGAGCAGTACTTC.

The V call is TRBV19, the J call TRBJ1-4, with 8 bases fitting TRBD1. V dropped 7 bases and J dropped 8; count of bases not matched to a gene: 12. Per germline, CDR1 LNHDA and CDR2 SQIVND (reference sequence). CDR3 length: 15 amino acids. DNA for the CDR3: TGTGCCAGTAAGACGTGGCAGGGGGCATTAGAAAAACTGTTTTTT. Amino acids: CASKTWQGALEKLFF.

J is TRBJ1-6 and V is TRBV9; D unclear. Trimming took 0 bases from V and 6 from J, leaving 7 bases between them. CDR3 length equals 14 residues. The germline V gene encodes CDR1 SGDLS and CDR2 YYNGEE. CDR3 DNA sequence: TGTGCCAGCAGCGTAGCTCAGTCTAATTCACCCCTCCACTTT. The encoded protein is CASSVAQSNSPLHF.

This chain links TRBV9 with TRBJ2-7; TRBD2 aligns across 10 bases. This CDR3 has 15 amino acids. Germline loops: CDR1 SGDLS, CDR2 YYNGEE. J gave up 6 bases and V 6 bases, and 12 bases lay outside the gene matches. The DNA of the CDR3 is TGTGCCAGCACCGAGGGCGCTAGCGGGAGTGGCGAGCAGTACTTC. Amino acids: CASTEGASGSGEQYF.

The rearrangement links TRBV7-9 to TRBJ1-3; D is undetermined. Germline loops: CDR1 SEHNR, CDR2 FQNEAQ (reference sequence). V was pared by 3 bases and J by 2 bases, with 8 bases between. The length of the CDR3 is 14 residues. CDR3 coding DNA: TGTGCCAGCAGCTTCTCCGGGACTGGAAACACCATATATTTT. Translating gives CASSFSGTGNTIYF.

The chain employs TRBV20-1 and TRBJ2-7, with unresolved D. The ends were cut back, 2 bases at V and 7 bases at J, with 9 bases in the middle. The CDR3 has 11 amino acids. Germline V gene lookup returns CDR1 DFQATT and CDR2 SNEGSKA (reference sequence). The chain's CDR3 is CSARRVGEQYF. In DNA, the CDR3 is TGCAGTGCTAGAAGAGTGGGTGAGCAGTACTTC.

The CDR3: CASSLDLSGVKGDYGYTF. CDR3 bases: TGCGCCAGCAGCTTGGATTTGAGCGGAGTTAAGGGGGACTATGGCTACACCTTC. V usage is TRBV5-1 and J usage is TRBJ1-2, with TRBD1 as a possible D gene (6 bases). Germline-derived CDR1 and CDR2 are SGHRS and YFSETQ. Trimming shortened V by 0 bases and J by 3 bases, and 21 bases separated the two germline ends. The CDR3 has 18 residues. Using reference TRBV5-1 and TRBJ1-2 for the parts outside the CDR3, the full variable domain is KAGVTQTPRYLIKTRGQQVTLSCSPISGHRSVSWYQQTPGQGLQFLFEYFSETQRNKGNFPGRFSGRQFSNSRSEMNVSTLELGDSALYLCASSLDLSGVKGDYGYTFGSGTRLTVV.

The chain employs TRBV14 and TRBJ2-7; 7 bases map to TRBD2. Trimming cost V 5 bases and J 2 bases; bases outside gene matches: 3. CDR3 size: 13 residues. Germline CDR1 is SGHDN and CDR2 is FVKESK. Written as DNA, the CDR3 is TGTGCCAGCAGCTATCGGGGGGCCTACGAGCAGTACTTC. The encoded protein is CASSYRGAYEQYF.

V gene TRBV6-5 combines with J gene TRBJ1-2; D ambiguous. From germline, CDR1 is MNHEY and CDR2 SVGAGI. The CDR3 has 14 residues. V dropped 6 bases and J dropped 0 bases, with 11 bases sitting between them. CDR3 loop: CASRSSEANYGYTF. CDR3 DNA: TGTGCCAGCAGATCATCTGAAGCTAACTATGGCTACACCTTC.

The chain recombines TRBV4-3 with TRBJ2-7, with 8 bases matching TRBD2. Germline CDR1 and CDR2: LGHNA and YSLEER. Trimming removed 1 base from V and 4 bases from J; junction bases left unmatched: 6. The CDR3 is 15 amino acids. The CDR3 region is CASSQVDSGIYEQYF. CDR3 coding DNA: TGCGCCAGCAGCCAAGTTGATAGCGGGATTTACGAGCAGTACTTC.

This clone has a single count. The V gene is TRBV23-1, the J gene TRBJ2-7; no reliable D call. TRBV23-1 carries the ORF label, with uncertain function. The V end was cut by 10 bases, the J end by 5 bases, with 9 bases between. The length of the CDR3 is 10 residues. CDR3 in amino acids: CATPPHEQYF. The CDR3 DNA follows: TGCGCCACCCCCCCCCACGAGCAGTACTTC.

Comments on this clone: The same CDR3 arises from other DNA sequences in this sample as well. CDR3 sequence: CASSQDRSYEQYF. The CDR3 bases are TGCGCCAGCAGCCAGGACAGGAGCTACGAGCAGTACTTC. The chain recombines TRBV4-3 with TRBJ2-7; 7 bases map to TRBD1. V gave up 3 bases and J gave up 3 bases; unmatched junction bases: 2. The germline V gene encodes CDR1 LGHNA and CDR2 YSLEER. The CDR3 totals 13 residues.

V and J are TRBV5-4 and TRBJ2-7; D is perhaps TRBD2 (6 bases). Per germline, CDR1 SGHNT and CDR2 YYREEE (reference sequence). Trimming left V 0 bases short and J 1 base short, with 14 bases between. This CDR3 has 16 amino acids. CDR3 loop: CASSLGPPTRSYEQYF. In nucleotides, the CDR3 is TGTGCCAGCAGCTTGGGACCCCCGACTAGATCCTACGAGCAGTACTTC.

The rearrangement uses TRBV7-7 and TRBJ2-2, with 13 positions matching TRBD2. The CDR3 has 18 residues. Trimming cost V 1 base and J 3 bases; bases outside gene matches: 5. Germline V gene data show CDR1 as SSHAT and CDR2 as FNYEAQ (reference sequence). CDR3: CASSLVPGLAGDTGELFF. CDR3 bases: TGTGCCAGCAGCTTAGTACCAGGACTAGCGGGAGACACCGGGGAGCTGTTTTTT.

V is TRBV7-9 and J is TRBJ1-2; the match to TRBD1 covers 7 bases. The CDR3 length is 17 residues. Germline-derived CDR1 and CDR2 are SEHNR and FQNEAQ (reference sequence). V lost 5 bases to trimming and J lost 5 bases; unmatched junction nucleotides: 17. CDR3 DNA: TGTGCCAGCAGCCCAAAGAAGGACAGGCTTTTTGAGTATGGCTACACCTTC. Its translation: CASSPKKDRLFEYGYTF.

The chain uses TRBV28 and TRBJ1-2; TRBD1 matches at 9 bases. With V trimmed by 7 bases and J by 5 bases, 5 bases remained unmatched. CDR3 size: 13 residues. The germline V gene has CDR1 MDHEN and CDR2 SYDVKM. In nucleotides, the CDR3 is TGTGCCAGCATGCCCGGGACAGGGTATGGCTACACCTTC. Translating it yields CASMPGTGYGYTF.

The CDR3 region is CASSLGAGSTYEQYF. The CDR3, as DNA: TGTGCCAGCAGCTTAGGGGCAGGGAGTACCTACGAGCAGTACTTC. This chain connects TRBV7-3 to TRBJ2-7; D may match TRBD1 or TRBD2 (5 bases each). Germline V CDR1 and CDR2: SGHTA, FQGTGA. V was trimmed by 2 bases and J by 2 bases, leaving 13 bases between them. The CDR3 loop spans 15 amino acids.

CDR3 amino acids: CAWSDSSKMSEQYF. The CDR3 DNA sequence: TGTGCCTGGAGTGATAGCTCAAAGATGAGCGAGCAGTACTTC. V usage is TRBV30 and J usage is TRBJ2-7; D is ambiguous. CDR1 and CDR2 from the germline V gene are GTSNPN and SVGIG (reference sequence). Deletions cut 1 base from V and 6 bases from J, with 16 bases between. CDR3 size: 14 residues.

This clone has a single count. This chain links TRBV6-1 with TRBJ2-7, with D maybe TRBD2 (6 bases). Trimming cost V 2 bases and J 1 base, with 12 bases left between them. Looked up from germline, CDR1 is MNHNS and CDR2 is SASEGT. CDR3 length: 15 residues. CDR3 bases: TGTGCCAGCAGTGAATGGTCTAGCGAATCCTACGAGCAGTACTTC. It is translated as CASSEWSSESYEQYF.

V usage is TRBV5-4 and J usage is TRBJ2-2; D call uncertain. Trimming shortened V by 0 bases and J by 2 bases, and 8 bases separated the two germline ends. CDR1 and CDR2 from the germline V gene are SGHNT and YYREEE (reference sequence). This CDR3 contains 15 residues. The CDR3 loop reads CASSLDTSNTGELFF. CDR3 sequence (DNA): TGTGCCAGCAGCTTGGATACCAGTAACACCGGGGAGCTGTTTTTT.

In DNA, the CDR3 is TGCAGCGTTAGGACTAGCGGGGGACAAGAGACCCAGTACTTC. The encoded protein is CSVRTSGGQETQYF. The V gene is TRBV29-1, the J gene TRBJ2-5, with 13 bases matching TRBD2. This CDR3 spans 14 amino acids. V trimming: 5 bases; J trimming: 2 bases; junction bases outside the gene matches: 2. CDR1 SQVTM and CDR2 ANQGSEA come from the germline V gene.